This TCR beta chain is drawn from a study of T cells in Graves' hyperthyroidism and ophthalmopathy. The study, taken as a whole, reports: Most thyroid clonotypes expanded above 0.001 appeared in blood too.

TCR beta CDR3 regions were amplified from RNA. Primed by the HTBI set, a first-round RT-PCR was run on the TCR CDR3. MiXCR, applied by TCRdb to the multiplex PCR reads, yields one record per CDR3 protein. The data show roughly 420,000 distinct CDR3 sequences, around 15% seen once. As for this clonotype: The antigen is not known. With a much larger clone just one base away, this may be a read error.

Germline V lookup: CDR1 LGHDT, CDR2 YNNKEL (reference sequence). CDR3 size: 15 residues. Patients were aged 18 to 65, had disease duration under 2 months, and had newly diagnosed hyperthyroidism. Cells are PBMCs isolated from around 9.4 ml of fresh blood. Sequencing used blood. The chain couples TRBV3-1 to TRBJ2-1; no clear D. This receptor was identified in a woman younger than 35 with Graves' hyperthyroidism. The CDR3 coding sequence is TGTGCCAGCAGCCAAGGGATAGGGCCGTACAATGAGCGGTTCTTC. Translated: CASSQGIGPYNERFF.